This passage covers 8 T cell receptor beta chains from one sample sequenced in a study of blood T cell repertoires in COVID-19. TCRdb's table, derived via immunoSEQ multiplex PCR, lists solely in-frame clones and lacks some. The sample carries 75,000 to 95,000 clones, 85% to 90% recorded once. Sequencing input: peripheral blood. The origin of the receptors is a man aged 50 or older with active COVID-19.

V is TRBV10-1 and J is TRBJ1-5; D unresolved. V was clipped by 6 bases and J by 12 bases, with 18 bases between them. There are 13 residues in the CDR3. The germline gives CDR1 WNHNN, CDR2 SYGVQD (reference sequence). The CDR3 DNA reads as TGCGCCAGCAGCCCCCTTTTCGCCCTAGGCCAGCATTTT. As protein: CASSPLFALGQHF.

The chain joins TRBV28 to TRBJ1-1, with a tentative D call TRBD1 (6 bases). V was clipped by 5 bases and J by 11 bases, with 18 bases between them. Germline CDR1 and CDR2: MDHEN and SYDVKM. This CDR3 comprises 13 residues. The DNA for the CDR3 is TGTGCCAGCAGTCTAGGGGGGGACGGCGGCGCTTTCTTT. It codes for CASSLGGDGGAFF. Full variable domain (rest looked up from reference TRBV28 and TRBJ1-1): DVKVTQSSRYLVKRTGEKVFLECVQDMDHENMFWYRQDPGLGLRLIYFSYDVKMKEKGDIPEGYSVSREKKERFSLILESASTNQTSMYLCASSLGGDGGAFFGQGTRLTVV.

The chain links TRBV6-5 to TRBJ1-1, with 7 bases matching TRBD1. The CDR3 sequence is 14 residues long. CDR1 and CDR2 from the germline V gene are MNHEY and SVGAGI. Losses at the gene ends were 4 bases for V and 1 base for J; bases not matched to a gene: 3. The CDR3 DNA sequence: TGTGCCAGCAGTTTTACAGGGGAGAACACTGAAGCTTTCTTT. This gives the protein CASSFTGENTEAFF.

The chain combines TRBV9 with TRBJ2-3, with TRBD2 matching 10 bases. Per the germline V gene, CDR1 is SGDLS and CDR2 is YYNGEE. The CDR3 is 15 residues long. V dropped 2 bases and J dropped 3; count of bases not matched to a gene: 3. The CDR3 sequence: CASSVGLAATDTQYF. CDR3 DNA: TGTGCCAGCAGCGTCGGACTAGCGGCGACAGATACGCAGTATTTT.

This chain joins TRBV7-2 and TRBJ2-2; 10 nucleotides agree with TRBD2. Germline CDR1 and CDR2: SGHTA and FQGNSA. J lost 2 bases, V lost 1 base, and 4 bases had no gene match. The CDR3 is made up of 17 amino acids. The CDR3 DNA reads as TGTGCCAGCAGCTTAGGTAGCGGGGGGCCCAACACCGGGGAGCTGTTTTTT. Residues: CASSLGSGGPNTGELFF.

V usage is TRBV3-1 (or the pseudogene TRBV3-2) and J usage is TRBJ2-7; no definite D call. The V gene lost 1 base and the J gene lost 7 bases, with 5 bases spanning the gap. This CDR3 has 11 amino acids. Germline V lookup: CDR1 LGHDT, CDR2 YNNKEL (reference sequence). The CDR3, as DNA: TGTGCCAGCAGCCAAGGTCGGGAGCAGTACTTC. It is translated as CASSQGREQYF.

Here the CDR3 DNA reads TGTGCCAGCAGTGGACAGGCTCTCACTGAAGCTTTCTTT. Translation gives CASSGQALTEAFF. The rearrangement links TRBV2 to TRBJ1-1, with TRBD1 as a possible D gene (6 bases). The CDR3 is made up of 13 amino acids. V was pared by 4 bases and J by 4 bases, with 10 bases between. From germline, CDR1 is SNHLY and CDR2 FYNNEI.

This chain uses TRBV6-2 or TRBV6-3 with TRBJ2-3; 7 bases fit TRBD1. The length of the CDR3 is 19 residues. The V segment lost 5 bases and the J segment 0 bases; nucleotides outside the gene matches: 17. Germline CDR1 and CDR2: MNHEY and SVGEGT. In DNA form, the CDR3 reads TGTGCCAGCAGTATAGGCCCCCTACAGGGGTCCGCTAGCACAGATACGCAGTATTTT. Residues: CASSIGPLQGSASTDTQYF.